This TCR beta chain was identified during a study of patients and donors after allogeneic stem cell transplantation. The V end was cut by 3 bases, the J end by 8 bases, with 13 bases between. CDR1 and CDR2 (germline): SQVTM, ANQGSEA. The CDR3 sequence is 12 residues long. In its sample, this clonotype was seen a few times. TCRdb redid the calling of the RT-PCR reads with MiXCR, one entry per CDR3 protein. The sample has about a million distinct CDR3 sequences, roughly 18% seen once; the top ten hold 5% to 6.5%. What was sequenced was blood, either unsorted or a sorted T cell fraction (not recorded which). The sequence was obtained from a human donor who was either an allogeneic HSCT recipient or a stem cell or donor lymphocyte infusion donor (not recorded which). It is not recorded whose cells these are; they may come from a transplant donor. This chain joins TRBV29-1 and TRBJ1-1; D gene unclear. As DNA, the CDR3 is TGCAGCGTTGAGGTGGGGAGGCGGGAAGCTTTCTTT. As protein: CSVEVGRREAFF.